These 29 T cell receptor beta chains were sequenced from one sample in a study of T-cell reconstitution after alpha-beta-depleted transplantation in children. Preparation of the TCRbeta library used unique molecular identifiers. TCRdb reprocessed the PCR reads via MiXCR and lists one record per CDR3 protein. This repertoire shows 90,000 to 100,000 distinct CDR3 sequences, around a quarter found once; its top ten account for about a fifth. Specimen: PBMCs, collected before TCRalphabeta/CD19-depleted stem cell transplant. The receptors stem from a boy younger than 10 with acute lymphoblastic leukemia, due to receive a stem cell transplant.

This chain links TRBV27 with TRBJ1-1; the match to TRBD1 covers 7 bases. Germline V gene data show CDR1 as MNHEY and CDR2 as SMNVEV (reference sequence). The ends lost 5 bases at V and 3 bases at J; junction bases unmatched: 21. CDR3 length equals 19 residues. The CDR3: CASSPWLRGLKMGDTEAFF. The CDR3 bases are TGTGCCAGCAGTCCATGGTTAAGGGGGCTCAAGATGGGAGACACTGAAGCTTTCTTT.

This clonotype has a count of ten or more. This chain's CDR3 is CASRGLAGENTQYF. Written as DNA, the CDR3 is TGCGCCAGCAGAGGACTAGCGGGAGAGAATACGCAGTATTTT. This chain links TRBV5-1 with TRBJ2-3, with 13 bases that match TRBD2. V was pared by 5 bases and J by 7 bases, with 4 bases of the junction left unmatched. The CDR3 contains 14 residues. The V gene's germline CDR1 is SGHRS and CDR2 YFSETQ.

CDR3 nucleotides: TGTGCCAGCAGCCAAGTGGGAACAGATACGCAGTATTTT. Protein sequence: CASSQVGTDTQYF. The chain is built from TRBV3-1 and TRBJ2-3; D gene ambiguous. This CDR3 comprises 13 residues. Trimming took 1 base from V and 3 from J, leaving 5 bases between them. In germline, CDR1 is LGHDT, CDR2 YNNKEL (reference sequence).

This clonotype was seen only a few times. V usage is TRBV28 and J usage is TRBJ2-5; 11 nucleotides agree with TRBD1. Per germline, CDR1 MDHEN and CDR2 SYDVKM. The CDR3 has 17 amino acids. Trimming cost V 2 bases and J 7 bases; bases outside gene matches: 12. CDR3 region: CASSLQGQGGRVWTQYF. CDR3 coding DNA: TGTGCCAGCAGTTTACAGGGACAGGGGGGAAGAGTATGGACCCAGTACTTC. The full variable domain, rest sourced from reference TRBV28 and TRBJ2-5, is DVKVTQSSRYLVKRTGEKVFLECVQDMDHENMFWYRQDPGLGLRLIYFSYDVKMKEKGDIPEGYSVSREKKERFSLILESASTNQTSMYLCASSLQGQGGRVWTQYFGPGTRLLVL.

The V gene is TRBV29-1, the J gene TRBJ1-1; the match to TRBD1 covers 7 bases. The CDR3 extends over 11 amino acids. V trimming: 4 bases; J trimming: 11 bases; junction bases outside the gene matches: 7. From germline, CDR1 is SQVTM and CDR2 ANQGSEA. CDR3: CSVGQGKEAFF. CDR3 coding DNA: TGCAGCGTTGGACAGGGAAAAGAGGCTTTCTTT.

This clonotype occurred a few times. This chain links TRBV7-8 with TRBJ1-1; 9 positions match TRBD1. This CDR3 spans 17 amino acids. J was trimmed by 6 bases and V by 2 bases; bases with no gene match: 13. The germline V gene has CDR1 SGHVS and CDR2 FQNEAQ. CDR3 sequence: CASSLLSSDRGRAEAFF. The CDR3 nucleotides are TGTGCCAGCAGCTTATTAAGTTCGGACAGGGGAAGGGCTGAAGCTTTCTTT. The variable domain in full, with the rest retrieved from reference TRBV7-8 and TRBJ1-1, is GAGVSQSPRYKVAKRGQDVALRCDPISGHVSLFWYQQALGQGPEFLTYFQNEAQLDKSGLPSDRFFAERPEGSVSTLKIQRTQQEDSAVYLCASSLLSSDRGRAEAFFGQGTRLTVV.

This chain uses TRBV6-1 with TRBJ1-6; D remains ambiguous. The CDR3 runs 17 residues. The germline gives CDR1 MNHNS, CDR2 SASEGT. V lost 7 bases, J lost 7 bases, and 23 bases lay in between. CDR3 amino acids: CASTQGRVGVGNSPLHF. Written as DNA, the CDR3 is TGTGCCAGCACTCAAGGGAGGGTTGGAGTAGGGAATTCACCCCTCCACTTT.

This clonotype has at least ten counts. V usage is TRBV6-1 and J usage is TRBJ2-3; 8 bases line up with TRBD1. CDR3 length: 13 amino acids. Trimming at V came to 5 bases and at J to 6 bases, leaving 4 bases not matched to a gene. CDR1 MNHNS and CDR2 SASEGT come from the germline V gene. Written as DNA, the CDR3 is TGTGCCAGCAGTAGCAGGGGGCGCGATACGCAGTATTTT. Amino acids: CASSSRGRDTQYF.

There are a few counts of this clonotype. The V gene is TRBV25-1, the J gene TRBJ2-5; D call uncertain. This CDR3 has 13 amino acids. Trimming removed 6 bases from V and 2 bases from J, with 10 bases in between. Looked up from germline, CDR1 is MGHDK and CDR2 is SYGVNS. The CDR3 region is CASRGKTQETQYF. The CDR3 DNA is TGTGCCAGCAGGGGTAAAACTCAAGAGACCCAGTACTTC.

Worth noting for this clonotype: Compared with germline, one end of the junction differs, possibly owing to a read error. This rearrangement joins TRBV5-5 to TRBJ2-1, with 9 bases matching TRBD2. CDR1 SGHKS and CDR2 YYEKEE come from the germline V gene (reference sequence). The CDR3 length is 16 residues. CDR3 sequence: CDSSLVGGRAANEQFF. The CDR3 bases are TGTGACAGCAGCTTGGTAGGCGGGAGGGCCGCCAATGAGCAGTTCTTC.

This clonotype was detected ten times or more. The CDR3 spells CATSRDVGLQETQYF. In nucleotides, the CDR3 is TGTGCCACCAGCAGAGATGTGGGTTTGCAAGAGACCCAGTACTTC. The rearrangement links TRBV15 to TRBJ2-5; D gene ambiguous. Trimming cost V 0 bases and J 2 bases, with 10 bases left between them. Germline loops: CDR1 LNHNV, CDR2 YYDKDF (reference sequence). CDR3 length equals 15 residues.

The chain recombines TRBV5-1 with TRBJ1-2; D unclear. Per germline, CDR1 SGHRS and CDR2 YFSETQ. The V gene lost 1 base and the J gene lost 1 base, with 5 bases spanning the gap. CDR3 size: 13 residues. CDR3 amino acids: CASSLQDNYGYTF. The CDR3 bases are TGCGCCAGCAGCTTGCAGGATAACTATGGCTACACCTTC.

The chain employs TRBV5-5 and TRBJ2-1, with 8 bases lining up with TRBD1. With 4 bases clipped from V and 0 bases from J, the junction kept 12 bases outside the gene matches. The germline V gene has CDR1 SGHKS and CDR2 YYEKEE (reference sequence). The length of the CDR3 is 18 residues. The CDR3 bases are TGTGCCAGCAGCGTTGGGCCAGGGGGCGGTTACTCCTACAATGAGCAGTTCTTC. This translates into CASSVGPGGGYSYNEQFF.

This clonotype was recorded a few times. This chain links TRBV28 with TRBJ2-5; TRBD2 matches 7 bases. CDR3 length: 16 amino acids. After removal of 6 bases from V and 2 bases from J, the junction contained 12 bases not matched to a gene. Germline V gives CDR1 MDHEN, CDR2 SYDVKM. CDR3 DNA sequence: TGTGCCAGCAGCAAGTCAGCGGCGGGAGCACAAGAGACCCAGTACTTC. Protein sequence: CASSKSAAGAQETQYF. The whole variable domain, remainder taken from reference TRBV28 and TRBJ2-5, is DVKVTQSSRYLVKRTGEKVFLECVQDMDHENMFWYRQDPGLGLRLIYFSYDVKMKEKGDIPEGYSVSREKKERFSLILESASTNQTSMYLCASSKSAAGAQETQYFGPGTRLLVL.

The table lists this clonotype with a few counts. The gene calls are TRBV25-1 and TRBJ2-7, with 8 bases identical to TRBD1. Looked up from germline, CDR1 is MGHDK and CDR2 is SYGVNS. With 7 bases clipped from V and 6 bases from J, the junction kept 8 bases outside the gene matches. CDR3 length: 13 residues. Here the CDR3 DNA reads TGTGCCAGCACCCGTCAGGGGGCGGGCGAGCAGTACTTC. It encodes CASTRQGAGEQYF.

V and J are TRBV6-5 and TRBJ2-1; D is ambiguous. V gave up 7 bases and J gave up 5 bases, with 24 bases separating them. The germline V gene encodes CDR1 MNHEY and CDR2 SVGAGI. The CDR3 runs to 17 residues. The CDR3 nucleotides are TGTGCCAGCAAGTTACGTAACACGGCCACATACAACAATGAGCAGTTCTTC. Protein sequence: CASKLRNTATYNNEQFF.

This clonotype has just a few counts. This chain connects TRBV7-2 to TRBJ2-7; D gene unclear. The V and J ends lost 1 base and 5 bases respectively, with 9 bases between them. The CDR3 covers 13 residues. Per the germline V gene, CDR1 is SGHTA and CDR2 is FQGNSA. The CDR3 sequence is CASSLGAKDEQYF. CDR3 bases: TGTGCCAGCAGCTTAGGGGCCAAGGACGAGCAGTACTTC.

This clonotype showed up just a few times. V usage is TRBV19 and J usage is TRBJ2-7, with D maybe TRBD1 (5 bases). The CDR3 contains 12 residues. The germline V and J ends were trimmed by 8 bases and 5 bases, with 13 bases remaining between them. CDR1 is LNHDA, CDR2 SQIVND, per germline (reference sequence). CDR3 DNA sequence: TGTGCCAGTGGAATTACAGGTCACGAGCAGTACTTC. It codes for CASGITGHEQYF. The whole variable domain, remainder taken from reference TRBV19 and TRBJ2-7, is DGGITQSPKYLFRKEGQNVTLSCEQNLNHDAMYWYRQDPGQGLRLIYYSQIVNDFQKGDIAEGYSVSREKKESFPLTVTSAQKNPTAFYLCASGITGHEQYFGPGTRLTVT.

The count of this clonotype is one. An end of the junction does not agree with germline; a read error may underlie this. This chain joins TRBV20-1 and TRBJ2-4, with 8 bases fitting TRBD1. From germline, CDR1 is DFQATT and CDR2 SNEGSKA (reference sequence). CDR3 size: 17 residues. The CDR3 nucleotides read TGCTGTGCTGGACGGGACAGGTCCAACTTAGCCAAAAACATTCAGTACTTC. This translates into CCAGRDRSNLAKNIQYF.

This chain joins TRBV7-3 and TRBJ2-1, with D uncertain. V was pared by 1 base and J by 10 bases, with 11 bases between. CDR3 size: 13 residues. CDR1 is SGHTA and CDR2 is FQGTGA in the germline V gene. CDR3 amino acids: CASSLNIASEQFF. CDR3 in DNA: TGTGCCAGCAGCTTAAATATAGCCTCGGAGCAGTTCTTC.

The J gene is TRBJ2-5, the V gene TRBV20-1, with 8 bases aligning to TRBD1. Germline CDR1 is DFQATT and CDR2 is SNEGSKA (reference sequence). V trimming: 6 bases; J trimming: 4 bases; junction bases outside the gene matches: 4. This CDR3 region has 12 residues. CDR3 loop: CSAGDRRETQYF. CDR3 DNA sequence: TGCAGTGCCGGGGACAGGCGAGAGACCCAGTACTTC.

This chain connects TRBV18 to TRBJ2-1; D gene ambiguous. V was pared by 3 bases and J by 2 bases, with 8 bases between. The CDR3 totals 14 residues. Germline V gives CDR1 KGHSH, CDR2 LQKENI. The CDR3, as DNA: TGTGCCAGCTCACCTCAAGGAACCTACAATGAGCAGTTCTTC. Amino acids: CASSPQGTYNEQFF.

The chain joins TRBV2 to TRBJ2-2; TRBD2 might be the D (5 bases). Germline V CDR1 and CDR2: SNHLY, FYNNEI. This CDR3 is 17 amino acids long. V was clipped by 7 bases and J by 3 bases, with 21 bases between them. Here the CDR3 DNA reads TGTGCCAGCACCCCAGCGGAGGCCCGGCCCGACACCGGGGAGCTGTTTTTT. Amino acid sequence: CASTPAEARPDTGELFF.

The chain is built from TRBV7-9 and TRBJ2-1; a possible D gene is TRBD2 (6 bases). CDR3 length: 15 residues. In germline, CDR1 is SEHNR, CDR2 FQNEAQ (reference sequence). V was shortened by 1 base and J by 7 bases, with 14 bases between the two germline ends. The CDR3 loop is CASSLEGTFKNEQFF. In DNA, the CDR3 is TGTGCCAGCAGCTTAGAGGGGACTTTCAAAAATGAGCAGTTCTTC.

The chain links TRBV5-1 to TRBJ1-1, with D tentatively TRBD1 (6 bases). CDR1 SGHRS and CDR2 YFSETQ come from the germline V gene. V lost 5 bases and J 2 bases, leaving 13 bases between the germline ends. The CDR3 extends over 14 amino acids. The CDR3 DNA reads TGCGCCAGCAGGCCCGGGACACTAAACACTGAAGCTTTCTTT. Translated, it gives CASRPGTLNTEAFF.

This clonotype was seen ten or more times. J is TRBJ2-7 and V is TRBV7-9, with 8 bases lining up with TRBD2. CDR1 is SEHNR, CDR2 FQNEAQ, per germline (reference sequence). Trimming took 4 bases from V and 6 from J; bases not matched to a gene: 11. This CDR3 comprises 15 residues. In DNA, the CDR3 is TGTGCCAGCAGCTGGCAGGTCGGGAGGGCCAGCGAGCAGTACTTC. It is translated as CASSWQVGRASEQYF. Using reference TRBV7-9 and TRBJ2-7 for the parts outside the CDR3, the full variable domain is DTGVSQNPRHKITKRGQNVTFRCDPISEHNRLYWYRQTLGQGPEFLTYFQNEAQLEKSRLLSDRFSAERPKGSFSTLEIQRTEQGDSAMYLCASSWQVGRASEQYFGPGTRLTVT.

Only a few counts were recorded for this clonotype. The chain links TRBV6-1 to TRBJ2-7; TRBD1 matches at 8 bases. The CDR3 has 16 residues. Germline CDR1 is MNHNS and CDR2 is SASEGT. Trimming cost V 5 bases and J 2 bases; bases outside gene matches: 11. The CDR3 region is CASSLQPGTGTYEQYF. The CDR3 region has the DNA TGTGCCAGCAGTCTCCAACCCGGGACAGGCACCTACGAGCAGTACTTC.

The chain links TRBV12-3 or TRBV12-4 to TRBJ1-1; D gene unclear. Trimming stripped 4 bases from V and 1 base from J, with 7 bases between. This CDR3 is 13 amino acids long. The CDR3 bases are TGTGCCAGCAGTTGGCAGGAGAACACTGAAGCTTTCTTT. Its protein is CASSWQENTEAFF.

CDR3 nucleotides: TGTGCCAGCACTCATACAGGGGAGGTCTATGGCTACACCTTC. It specifies CASTHTGEVYGYTF. The gene calls are TRBV6-1 and TRBJ1-2; the match to TRBD1 covers 7 bases. V shed 7 bases, J shed 4 bases, and the junction held 9 bases outside the gene matches. The germline V gene has CDR1 MNHNS and CDR2 SASEGT. The CDR3 extends over 14 amino acids.